This record concerns one T cell receptor beta chain sequence. The target antigen is unknown. The data are from a study of CD4 T cells in relation to SARS-CoV-2 and coronaviruses. The data were produced by immunoSEQ multiplex PCR, yet TCRdb's version contains in-frame clones alone and is incomplete. Among about 24,000 clones listed, around 77% were seen once. The unexposed donors gave CD4+ T cells in about 2010-2019, prior to COVID-19. Isolation of CD4+ T cells took place after about 9 days in culture. This CDR3 is built from 14 residues. CDR1 SGHRS and CDR2 YFSETQ come from the germline V gene. Trimming removed 4 bases from V and 7 bases from J, with 18 bases in between.

The V call is TRBV5-1, the J call TRBJ2-7, with D maybe TRBD1 (6 bases). Sequenced: CD4+ T cells from PBMCs, cultured in vitro. The clonotype was recovered from a human donor in good health. The CDR3 DNA reads as TGCGCCAGCAGCCCGGACAGATCCGGGGTAGAGCAGTACTTC. Translation gives CASSPDRSGVEQYF.